These 25 T cell receptor beta chains share one sample of origin, sequenced in a study of T cell changes during pregnancy in multiple sclerosis. The table came from immunoSEQ multiplex PCR; TCRdb's copy has only in-frame clones and leaves some out. Seen here are roughly 71,000 clones, 92% observed once, and the top ten hold 1.6%. Sequenced here: peripheral blood, sampled in the first trimester of pregnancy. The receptors derive from a female donor in good health, enrolled as a control in a pregnancy study.

The rearrangement joins TRBV18 to TRBJ2-7; the D gene is possibly TRBD1 (5 bases). The CDR3 contains 12 residues. The germline gives CDR1 KGHSH, CDR2 LQKENI. V was trimmed by 5 bases and J by 5 bases, leaving 10 bases between them. CDR3 DNA sequence: TGTGCCAGCTCAAGCAGGGCGGACGAGCAGTACTTC. Amino acid sequence: CASSSRADEQYF.

The chain joins TRBV18 to TRBJ2-7; the match to TRBD1 covers 7 bases. V was clipped by 1 base and J by 6 bases; unmatched bases: 9. CDR1 and CDR2 from the germline V gene are KGHSH and LQKENI. The CDR3 spans 15 residues. The CDR3 DNA reads TGTGCCAGCTCACCACAGACAGGGTCAGCGGTCGAGCAGTACTTC. This sequence encodes CASSPQTGSAVEQYF. Looking up the rest from reference TRBV18 and TRBJ2-7 gives the full variable domain: NAGVMQNPRHLVRRRGQEARLRCSPMKGHSHVYWYRQLPEEGLKFMVYLQKENIIDESGMPKERFSAEFPKEGPSILRIQQVVRGDSAAYFCASSPQTGSAVEQYFGPGTRLTVT.

This sequence joins TRBV18 and TRBJ1-5; D is uncertain. Germline V CDR1 and CDR2: KGHSH, LQKENI. Deletions cut 6 bases from V and 0 bases from J, with 9 bases between. This CDR3 has 14 residues. CDR3 sequence: CASSTENSNQPQHF. CDR3 bases: TGTGCCAGCTCCACAGAAAATAGCAATCAGCCCCAGCATTTT.

V gene TRBV7-9 combines with J gene TRBJ2-7, with D tentatively TRBD1 (7 bases). V shed 4 bases and J shed 6 bases, with 16 bases lying between them. The length of the CDR3 is 14 residues. Germline V gene data show CDR1 as SEHNR and CDR2 as FQNEAQ (reference sequence). The DNA for the CDR3 is TGTGCCAGCAGCTACCGACAGGGAGGTGGCGAGCAGTACTTC. It encodes CASSYRQGGGEQYF.

V and J are TRBV19 and TRBJ2-1; TRBD1 aligns across 8 bases. Trimming took 5 bases from V and 5 from J; bases not matched to a gene: 11. The CDR3 is 16 amino acids. From germline, CDR1 is LNHDA and CDR2 SQIVND (reference sequence). CDR3 sequence reads: CASSPLDRGHDNEQFF. CDR3 DNA: TGTGCCAGTAGTCCCCTAGACAGGGGCCACGACAATGAGCAGTTCTTC. Variable domain in full (rest from reference TRBV19 and TRBJ2-1): DGGITQSPKYLFRKEGQNVTLSCEQNLNHDAMYWYRQDPGQGLRLIYYSQIVNDFQKGDIAEGYSVSREKKESFPLTVTSAQKNPTAFYLCASSPLDRGHDNEQFFGPGTRLTVL.

The chain carries TRBV23-1 and TRBJ2-7; D perhaps matches TRBD2 (7 bases). TRBV23-1 is assigned to the ORF class and has an uncertain function. The CDR3 covers 16 residues. Trimming took off 3 bases at V and 6 bases at J, with 21 bases between the two ends. The CDR3 coding sequence is TGCGCCAGCAGTCACCTATTTTTGGGGGGGCAACGCGAGCAGTACTTC. It is translated as CASSHLFLGGQREQYF.

This clone was counted a single time. The chain recombines TRBV15 with TRBJ2-7; maybe TRBD2 (5 bases). CDR3 size: 15 residues. CDR1 and CDR2 (germline): LNHNV, YYDKDF (reference sequence). V lost 0 bases to trimming and J lost 5 bases, with 14 bases between them. The CDR3 loop is CATSREKRHGDEQYF. The CDR3 bases are TGTGCCACCAGCAGAGAAAAGCGGCATGGAGACGAGCAGTACTTC.

The chain joins TRBV28 to TRBJ1-2; a weak D match, TRBD1 (5 bases). The CDR3 contains 13 residues. V gave up 2 bases and J gave up 8 bases, with 12 bases separating them. Germline lookup yields CDR1 MDHEN and CDR2 SYDVKM. In nucleotides, the CDR3 is TGTGCCAGCAGTTTAGCCAGGGTTGAAGGCTACACCTTC. Translated: CASSLARVEGYTF.

This chain connects TRBV28 to TRBJ1-1; D possibly corresponds to TRBD1 (5 bases). This CDR3 region has 14 residues. CDR1 MDHEN and CDR2 SYDVKM come from the germline V gene. V shed 5 bases and J shed 3 bases, with 13 bases lying between them. The CDR3 loop is CASSQGGADTEAFF. Here the CDR3 DNA reads TGTGCCAGCAGTCAAGGCGGGGCGGACACTGAAGCTTTCTTT.

The chain joins TRBV28 to TRBJ2-1; D remains ambiguous. V lost 2 bases and J 0 bases, leaving 5 bases between the germline ends. CDR1 is MDHEN, CDR2 SYDVKM, per germline. CDR3 length equals 14 residues. The CDR3 spells CASSLVDSYNEQFF. In DNA form, the CDR3 reads TGTGCCAGCAGTTTAGTAGACTCCTACAATGAGCAGTTCTTC.

This chain connects TRBV2 to TRBJ2-7; 8 positions match TRBD1. Germline trimming cut 0 bases from V and 3 bases from J; bases unmatched to any gene: 1. This CDR3 comprises 14 residues. Looked up from germline, CDR1 is SNHLY and CDR2 is FYNNEI. CDR3 DNA sequence: TGTGCCAGCAGTGAAGCGGGGACAGGCTACGAGCAGTACTTC. This gives the protein CASSEAGTGYEQYF.

The chain links TRBV11-2 to TRBJ1-4, with a weak D call TRBD1 (6 bases). Germline V lookup: CDR1 SGHAT, CDR2 FQNNGV. This CDR3 is built from 15 residues. Trimming cost V 3 bases and J 6 bases, with 14 bases left between them. The CDR3, as DNA: TGTGCCAGCAGCTTGGGGGCGGGGAGGGATGAAAAACTGTTTTTT. Protein product: CASSLGAGRDEKLFF. Full variable domain (outside the CDR3, taken from reference TRBV11-2 and TRBJ1-4): EAGVAQSPRYKIIEKRQSVAFWCNPISGHATLYWYQQILGQGPKLLIQFQNNGVVDDSQLPKDRFSAERLKGVDSTLKIQPAKLEDSAVYLCASSLGAGRDEKLFFGSGTQLSVL.

This clone was detected only once. V is TRBV13 and J is TRBJ2-7, with D possibly being TRBD1 (5 bases). In germline, CDR1 is PRHDT, CDR2 FYEKMQ (reference sequence). CDR3 length: 14 residues. Between the trimmed V and J ends, which lost 5 bases and 7 bases, there was a span of 18 bases. The CDR3: CASSAGAPRGEQYF. CDR3 DNA: TGTGCCAGCAGCGCTGGGGCGCCAAGGGGAGAGCAGTACTTC.

This rearrangement joins TRBV30 to TRBJ1-5; weak D call: TRBD1 (5 bases). V lost 2 bases, J lost 9 bases, and 32 bases lay in between. Looked up from germline, CDR1 is GTSNPN and CDR2 is SVGIG (reference sequence). This CDR3 is built from 19 residues. CDR3 nucleotides: TGTGCCTGGAGTCCGGGATACGGGGGAATTTCGAGAGGCGGGGCGCCCCAGCATTTT. Translation: CAWSPGYGGISRGGAPQHF. The full variable domain, its missing parts supplied by reference TRBV30 and TRBJ1-5, is SQTIHQWPATLVQPVGSPLSLECTVEGTSNPNLYWYRQAAGRGLQLLFYSVGIGQISSEVPQNLSASRPQDRQFILSSKKLLLSDSGFYLCAWSPGYGGISRGGAPQHFGDGTRLSIL.

Written as DNA, the CDR3 is TGCAGCGTTGAAGATTTAGATAGCGGGGTGGCGGGGGGTGAGACCCAGTACTTC. Protein: CSVEDLDSGVAGGETQYF. V is TRBV29-1 and J is TRBJ2-5; the match to TRBD2 covers 8 bases. With 0 bases clipped from V and 5 bases from J, the junction kept 17 bases outside the gene matches. The CDR3 totals 18 residues. Germline V gene lookup returns CDR1 SQVTM and CDR2 ANQGSEA.

J is TRBJ2-5 and V is TRBV7-9; the match to TRBD1 covers 8 bases. Germline V gene data show CDR1 as SEHNR and CDR2 as FQNEAQ (reference sequence). This CDR3 has 14 amino acids. V lost 2 bases to trimming and J lost 7 bases; unmatched junction nucleotides: 6. The CDR3 here is CASSLRQGAMTQYF. The CDR3 bases are TGTGCCAGCAGCTTAAGGCAGGGGGCGATGACCCAGTACTTC.

This chain joins TRBV19 and TRBJ2-6, with TRBD1 matching 7 bases. Trimming took 5 bases from V and 0 from J; bases not matched to a gene: 7. The germline CDR1 and CDR2 sequences are LNHDA and SQIVND (reference sequence). The CDR3 is 17 amino acids. CDR3 amino acids: CASSLTTGVSGANVLTF. The CDR3 nucleotides read TGTGCCAGTAGTTTGACCACAGGGGTCTCTGGGGCCAACGTCCTGACTTTC.

The rearrangement links TRBV14 to TRBJ2-1; D possibly corresponds to TRBD2 (6 bases). There are 15 residues in the CDR3. CDR1 SGHDN and CDR2 FVKESK come from the germline V gene. V was pared by 3 bases and J by 1 base, with 10 bases between. In DNA form, the CDR3 reads TGTGCCAGCAGCCACGTCGGGGGATCCTACAATGAGCAGTTCTTC. Its protein is CASSHVGGSYNEQFF.

This sequence joins TRBV14 and TRBJ2-1; TRBD2 matches 8 bases. V shed 4 bases and J 7 bases; nucleotides not matched to a gene: 3. This CDR3 is built from 13 residues. The germline gives CDR1 SGHDN, CDR2 FVKESK. CDR3 sequence (DNA): TGTGCCAGCAGCCGCGCTAGCGGGAATGAGCAGTTCTTC. As protein: CASSRASGNEQFF.

The chain couples TRBV2 to TRBJ1-5; D possibly corresponds to TRBD1 (5 bases). The germline V and J ends were trimmed by 6 bases and 3 bases, with 9 bases remaining between them. The CDR3 is 13 amino acids. CDR1 and CDR2 from the germline V gene are SNHLY and FYNNEI. This chain's CDR3 is CASRGQPNQPQHF. In DNA, the CDR3 is TGTGCCAGCAGGGGGCAGCCCAATCAGCCCCAGCATTTT.

This clone appeared once. The rearrangement links TRBV28 to TRBJ2-7; TRBD2 agrees at 10 bases. V shed 2 bases and J 5 bases; nucleotides not matched to a gene: 9. CDR1 and CDR2 (germline): MDHEN, SYDVKM. The CDR3 runs to 16 residues. CDR3 protein: CASSLDTSGITHEQYF. CDR3 bases: TGTGCCAGCAGTTTAGATACTAGCGGGATAACCCACGAGCAGTACTTC. The whole variable domain, filled in from reference TRBV28 and TRBJ2-7, reads DVKVTQSSRYLVKRTGEKVFLECVQDMDHENMFWYRQDPGLGLRLIYFSYDVKMKEKGDIPEGYSVSREKKERFSLILESASTNQTSMYLCASSLDTSGITHEQYFGPGTRLTVT.

The chain uses TRBV19 and TRBJ1-4; TRBD1 agrees at 11 bases. Per the germline V gene, CDR1 is LNHDA and CDR2 is SQIVND (reference sequence). The CDR3 consists of 13 residues. The V and J ends lost 10 bases and 7 bases, in that order; junction bases with no gene match: 5. CDR3 sequence: CATVGTGGEKLFF. CDR3 coding DNA: TGTGCCACCGTGGGGACAGGGGGTGAAAAACTGTTTTTT.

V usage is TRBV28 and J usage is TRBJ1-4; D unresolved. Per germline, CDR1 MDHEN and CDR2 SYDVKM. Trimming pared 3 bases from V and 8 bases from J, leaving 13 bases between. This CDR3 is 14 amino acids long. The chain's CDR3 is CASSFLGISEKLFF. CDR3 sequence (DNA): TGTGCCAGCAGTTTTCTCGGGATAAGCGAAAAACTGTTTTTT.

This sequence joins TRBV19 and TRBJ1-2; possibly TRBD1 for D (6 bases). The V and J ends lost 7 bases and 1 base respectively, with 19 bases between them. CDR3 size: 16 residues. In germline, CDR1 is LNHDA, CDR2 SQIVND (reference sequence). The CDR3 reads CASNIQGKDSNYGYTF. The CDR3 nucleotides are TGTGCCAGTAACATCCAGGGGAAGGATAGTAACTATGGCTACACCTTC.

This chain connects TRBV28 to TRBJ1-5, with 9 positions matching TRBD1. This CDR3 has 14 residues. Trimming at V came to 7 bases and at J to 7 bases, leaving 8 bases not matched to a gene. The V gene's germline CDR1 is MDHEN and CDR2 SYDVKM. The CDR3, as DNA: TGTGCCAGCACTTCGGACAGGGGAGGACAGCCCCAGCATTTT. Protein product: CASTSDRGGQPQHF.